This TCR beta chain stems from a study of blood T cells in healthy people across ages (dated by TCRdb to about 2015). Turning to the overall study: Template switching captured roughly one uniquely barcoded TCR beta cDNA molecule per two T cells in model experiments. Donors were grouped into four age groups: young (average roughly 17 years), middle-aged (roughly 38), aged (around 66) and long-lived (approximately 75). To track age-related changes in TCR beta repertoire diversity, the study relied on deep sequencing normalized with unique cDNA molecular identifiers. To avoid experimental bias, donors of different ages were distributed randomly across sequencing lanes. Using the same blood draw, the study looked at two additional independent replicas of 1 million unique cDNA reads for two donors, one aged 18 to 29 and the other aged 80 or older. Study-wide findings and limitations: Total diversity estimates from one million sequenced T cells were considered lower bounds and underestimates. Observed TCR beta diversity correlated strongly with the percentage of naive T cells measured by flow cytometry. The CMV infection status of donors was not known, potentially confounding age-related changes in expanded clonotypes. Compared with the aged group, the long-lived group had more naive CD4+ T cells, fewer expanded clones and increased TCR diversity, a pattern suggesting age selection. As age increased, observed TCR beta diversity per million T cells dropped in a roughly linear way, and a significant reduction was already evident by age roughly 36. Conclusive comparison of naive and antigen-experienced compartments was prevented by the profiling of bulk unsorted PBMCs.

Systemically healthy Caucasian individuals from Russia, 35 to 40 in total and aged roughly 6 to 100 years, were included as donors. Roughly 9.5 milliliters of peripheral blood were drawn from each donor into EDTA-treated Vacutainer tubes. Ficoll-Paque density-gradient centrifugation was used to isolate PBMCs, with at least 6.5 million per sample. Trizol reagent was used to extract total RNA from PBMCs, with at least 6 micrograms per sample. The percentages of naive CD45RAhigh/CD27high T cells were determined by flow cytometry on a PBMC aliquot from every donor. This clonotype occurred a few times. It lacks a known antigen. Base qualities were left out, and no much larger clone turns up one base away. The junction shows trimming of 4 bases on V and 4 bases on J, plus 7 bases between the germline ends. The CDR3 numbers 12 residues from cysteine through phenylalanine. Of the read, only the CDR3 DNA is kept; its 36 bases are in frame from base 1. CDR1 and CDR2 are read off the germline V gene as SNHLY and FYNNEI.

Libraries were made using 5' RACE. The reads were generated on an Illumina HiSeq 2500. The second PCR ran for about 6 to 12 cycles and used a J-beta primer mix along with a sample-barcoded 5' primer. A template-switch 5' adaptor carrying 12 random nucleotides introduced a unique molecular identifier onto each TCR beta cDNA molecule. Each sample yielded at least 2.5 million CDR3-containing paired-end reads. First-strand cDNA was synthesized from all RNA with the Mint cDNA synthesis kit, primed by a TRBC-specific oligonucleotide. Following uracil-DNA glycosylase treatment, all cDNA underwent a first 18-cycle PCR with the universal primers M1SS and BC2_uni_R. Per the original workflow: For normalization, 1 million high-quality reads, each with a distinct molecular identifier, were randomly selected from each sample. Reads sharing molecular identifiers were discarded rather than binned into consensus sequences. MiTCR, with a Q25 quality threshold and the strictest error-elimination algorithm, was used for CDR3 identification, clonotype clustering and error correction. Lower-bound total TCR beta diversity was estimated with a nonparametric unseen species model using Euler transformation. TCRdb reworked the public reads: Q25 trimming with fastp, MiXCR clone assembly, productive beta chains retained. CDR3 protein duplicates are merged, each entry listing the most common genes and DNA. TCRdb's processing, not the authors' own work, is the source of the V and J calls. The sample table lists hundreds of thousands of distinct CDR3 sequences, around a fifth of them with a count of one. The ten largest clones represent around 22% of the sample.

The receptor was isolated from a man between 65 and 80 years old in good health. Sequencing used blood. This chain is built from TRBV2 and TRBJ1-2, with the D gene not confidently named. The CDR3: CASSATSYGYTF. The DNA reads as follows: TGTGCCAGCAGTGCCACAAGCTATGGCTACACCTTC.